The 20 T cell receptor beta chains listed next were all sequenced from one sample in a study of shared clonotypes between healthy human individuals. The protocol was immunoSEQ multiplex PCR, while the TCRdb copy is restricted to in-frame clones and leaves out a portion. The sample gives around 2.5 million clones, approximately 93% of which show up once; about 0.38% is in the top ten. Sequencing used naive CD4+ T cells from PBMCs. Subset here: CD45RA+ positively selected. The source of these receptors is a man aged 18 to 30 in good health. Some clones in this sample may be carry-over from other donors' samples.

The chain uses TRBV27 and TRBJ2-7; 8 bases line up with TRBD2. Trimming took 6 bases from V and 4 from J; bases not matched to a gene: 14. Looked up from germline, CDR1 is MNHEY and CDR2 is SMNVEV (reference sequence). This CDR3 comprises 16 residues. The CDR3 DNA sequence: TGTGCCAGCAGCAGCGCCGAGACTAGCGTTGGTTACGAGCAGTACTTC. It encodes CASSSAETSVGYEQYF.

The chain is built from TRBV5-4 and TRBJ2-2, with 15 bases lining up with TRBD2. The CDR3 totals 16 residues. The germline CDR1 and CDR2 sequences are SGHNT and YYREEE (reference sequence). With 4 bases clipped from V and 6 bases from J, the junction kept 4 bases outside the gene matches. DNA of the CDR3: TGTGCCAGCAGCGGACTAGCGGGAGGGATGGCCGGGGAGCTGTTTTTT. This gives the protein CASSGLAGGMAGELFF.

In this sample, this clone turned up a few times. The same CDR3 can be traced to other DNA sequences in this sample. The chain carries TRBV2 and TRBJ2-1; D is undetermined. Trimming removed 6 bases from V and 3 bases from J, with 3 bases in between. CDR3 length: 11 residues. Germline-derived CDR1 and CDR2 are SNHLY and FYNNEI. In DNA form, the CDR3 reads TGTGCCAGCAGCGGCTACAATGAGCAGTTCTTC. The encoded protein is CASSGYNEQFF. Full variable domain (missing parts from reference TRBV2 and TRBJ2-1): EPEVTQTPSHQVTQMGQEVILRCVPISNHLYFYWYRQILGQKVEFLVSFYNNEISEKSEIFDDQFSVERPDGSNFTLKIRSTKLEDSAMYFCASSGYNEQFFGPGTRLTVL.

The rearrangement links TRBV5-4 to TRBJ1-1; D remains ambiguous. V gave up 4 bases and J gave up 2 bases, with 15 bases separating them. Germline V gene data show CDR1 as SGHNT and CDR2 as YYREEE (reference sequence). CDR3 length: 15 amino acids. The CDR3: CASSPEVALNTEAFF. Written as DNA, the CDR3 is TGTGCCAGCAGCCCGGAGGTGGCCTTAAACACTGAAGCTTTCTTT.

V is TRBV5-4 and J is TRBJ2-3, with 8 positions matching TRBD2. Germline V gives CDR1 SGHNT, CDR2 YYREEE (reference sequence). The CDR3 totals 15 residues. The J segment lost 0 bases and the V segment lost 7 bases, leaving 7 bases of the junction unmatched. As DNA, the CDR3 is TGTGCCAGCGCGGGGGGCCCCGGGAGCACAGATACGCAGTATTTT. It codes for CASAGGPGSTDTQYF. The variable domain in full, with the rest retrieved from reference TRBV5-4 and TRBJ2-3, is ETGVTQSPTHLIKTRGQQVTLRCSSQSGHNTVSWYQQALGQGPQFIFQYYREEENGRGNFPPRFSGLQFPNYSSELNVNALELDDSALYLCASAGGPGSTDTQYFGPGTRLTVL.

This clone appeared a single time. V usage is TRBV2 and J usage is TRBJ2-2; weak D call: TRBD2 (5 bases). V was shortened by 3 bases and J by 5 bases, with 13 bases between the two germline ends. Germline CDR1 reads SNHLY; CDR2 reads FYNNEI. The length of the CDR3 is 15 residues. CDR3 in DNA: TGTGCCAGCAGTGATAGCTACACGGGGACCGGGGAGCTGTTTTTT. It translates to CASSDSYTGTGELFF.

This clone was found a few times. The J gene is TRBJ2-1, the V gene TRBV28; 9 positions match TRBD2. The junction had 6 bases not matched to a gene; V was cut back by 2 bases and J by 7 bases. Per the germline V gene, CDR1 is MDHEN and CDR2 is SYDVKM. The CDR3 is 15 amino acids. The CDR3 nucleotides read TGTGCCAGCAGTTTAGCGGGAGGGAGGGTAAATGAGCAGTTCTTC. Protein product: CASSLAGGRVNEQFF.

The V and J genes are TRBV29-1 and TRBJ2-5; D is possibly TRBD2 (6 bases). V lost 8 bases to trimming and J lost 5 bases, with 21 bases between them. The germline V gene encodes CDR1 SQVTM and CDR2 ANQGSEA. The CDR3 covers 14 residues. The CDR3 DNA follows: TGCAGCATCGGAGGGGTAGGGGCAAGGGAGACCCAGTACTTC. It encodes CSIGGVGARETQYF.

This chain uses TRBV4-1 with TRBJ2-5, with TRBD1 matching over 11 bases. The CDR3 is 15 amino acids. V dropped 5 bases and J dropped 5; count of bases not matched to a gene: 7. CDR1 is MGHRA and CDR2 is YSYEKL in the germline V gene. CDR3 sequence reads: CASSIGQGARETQYF. DNA of the CDR3: TGCGCCAGCAGCATTGGACAGGGGGCGAGGGAGACCCAGTACTTC.

The chain has TRBV6-5 and TRBJ1-1; a weak D match, TRBD1 (6 bases). The germline V gene has CDR1 MNHEY and CDR2 SVGAGI. The CDR3 totals 12 residues. Trimming left V 5 bases short and J 14 bases short, with 18 bases between. CDR3 DNA sequence: TGTGCCAGCAGTCCTGGGCCAGGGGAGGGCTTCTTT. Protein: CASSPGPGEGFF.

J is TRBJ1-2 and V is TRBV15, with TRBD1 matching 8 bases. CDR1 and CDR2 (germline): LNHNV, YYDKDF (reference sequence). The CDR3 contains 15 residues. J gave up 7 bases and V 3 bases, and 10 bases lay outside the gene matches. CDR3: CATSRDRARGGGYTF. CDR3 DNA: TGTGCCACCAGCAGGGACAGGGCCAGAGGGGGTGGCTACACCTTC.

The rearrangement links TRBV28 to TRBJ1-2; 7 nucleotides agree with TRBD1. The CDR3 runs 12 residues. The germline V gene encodes CDR1 MDHEN and CDR2 SYDVKM. J gave up 10 bases and V 6 bases, and 8 bases lay outside the gene matches. This chain's CDR3 is CASRTYRGDYTF. The CDR3 DNA follows: TGTGCCAGCAGGACCTACAGGGGAGACTACACCTTC.

The chain couples TRBV18 to TRBJ1-1; D gene unclear. Germline V lookup: CDR1 KGHSH, CDR2 LQKENI. The CDR3 is 16 residues long. Trimming stripped 3 bases from V and 7 bases from J, with 21 bases between. CDR3: CASSPGSLGRTIEAFF. DNA for the CDR3: TGTGCCAGCTCACCTGGGTCCCTGGGCAGGACTATTGAAGCTTTCTTT.

The chain is built from TRBV27 and TRBJ2-7; maybe TRBD1 (6 bases). This CDR3 spans 13 amino acids. CDR1 MNHEY and CDR2 SMNVEV come from the germline V gene (reference sequence). V was trimmed by 8 bases and J by 3 bases, leaving 14 bases between them. CDR3 sequence (DNA): TGTGCCAGCCAACAGGGAAACCACTACGAGCAGTACTTC. Translation: CASQQGNHYEQYF.

A note on this clone: Other DNA sequences in this specimen translate into the identical CDR3. The J gene is TRBJ1-2, the V gene TRBV28, with D perhaps TRBD1 (6 bases). This CDR3 has 14 amino acids. CDR1 and CDR2 (germline): MDHEN, SYDVKM. The germline V and J ends were trimmed by 1 base and 5 bases, with 11 bases remaining between them. Here the CDR3 DNA reads TGTGCCAGCAGTTTATCTGGGACAAATTATGGCTACACCTTC. The encoded protein is CASSLSGTNYGYTF.

V usage is TRBV19 and J usage is TRBJ2-2; either TRBD1 or TRBD2 may supply D (5 bases each). CDR1 is LNHDA, CDR2 SQIVND, per germline (reference sequence). Trimming left V 5 bases short and J 5 bases short, with 15 bases between. The CDR3 length is 15 residues. The CDR3 sequence is CASSLGTGGTGELFF. DNA for the CDR3: TGTGCCAGTAGTCTCGGGACCGGAGGTACCGGGGAGCTGTTTTTT.

The rearrangement links TRBV2 to TRBJ2-3; D is unclear. The germline gives CDR1 SNHLY, CDR2 FYNNEI. CDR3 length: 18 residues. The germline V and J ends were trimmed by 3 bases and 2 bases, with 21 bases remaining between them. The chain's CDR3 is CASSERLAALPSTDTQYF. For the CDR3, the DNA is TGTGCCAGCAGTGAGAGGTTAGCCGCTCTACCTTCCACAGATACGCAGTATTTT.

This clone was detected a few times. This sequence joins TRBV14 and TRBJ2-7, with 8 bases fitting TRBD1. CDR1 is SGHDN, CDR2 FVKESK, per germline. V was pared by 4 bases and J by 3 bases, with 8 bases of the junction left unmatched. The CDR3 covers 15 residues. CDR3 nucleotide sequence: TGTGCCAGCAGCCCGGCGACAGGGGTGGGCTACGAGCAGTACTTC. Its translation: CASSPATGVGYEQYF.

This clone was observed a handful of times. The same CDR3 is also encoded by other DNA sequences in this sample. The chain uses TRBV18 and TRBJ1-3, with TRBD1 matching over 11 bases. CDR3 length: 15 amino acids. Germline CDR1 reads KGHSH; CDR2 reads LQKENI. With V trimmed by 3 bases and J by 2 bases, 0 bases remained unmatched. CDR3 sequence reads: CASSPDRGPGNTIYF. In nucleotides, the CDR3 is TGTGCCAGCTCACCGGACAGGGGGCCTGGAAACACCATATATTTT.

The count of this clone is one. The chain recombines TRBV10-3 with TRBJ2-1; TRBD1 agrees at 8 bases. The CDR3 runs 15 residues. The ends lost 0 bases at V and 6 bases at J; junction bases unmatched: 4. CDR1 ENHRY and CDR2 SYGVKD come from the germline V gene. The CDR3 coding sequence is TGTGCCATCAGTGAGTCGACAGGGGCGGGCAATGAGCAGTTCTTC. Protein sequence: CAISESTGAGNEQFF.